The 18 T cell receptor beta chains below all came from one sample that was sequenced in a study of blood T cell repertoires in COVID-19. Here immunoSEQ multiplex PCR was the method, and the copy in TCRdb shows in-frame clones only, minus some. The table lists about 410,000 clones, 75% to 90% of them singletons, with about 1.4% in the top ten. Specimen: peripheral blood. The receptors derive from a woman between 35 and 50 years old with COVID-19, enrolled during active disease.

In DNA form, the CDR3 reads TGCAGTGCTAGTCCAGGTAGGCCCACTGAAGCTTTCTTT. It encodes CSASPGRPTEAFF. The chain links TRBV20-1 to TRBJ1-1; unclear D gene. The V gene lost 3 bases and the J gene lost 4 bases, with 12 bases spanning the gap. This CDR3 spans 13 amino acids. The germline V gene encodes CDR1 DFQATT and CDR2 SNEGSKA (reference sequence).

The rearrangement links TRBV5-4 to TRBJ2-5; TRBD2 matches 11 bases. V dropped 5 bases and J dropped 1; count of bases not matched to a gene: 4. The CDR3 runs to 15 residues. The germline V gene encodes CDR1 SGHNT and CDR2 YYREEE (reference sequence). CDR3 nucleotides: TGTGCCAGCAGTTGGGGGACTAGCGGCCAAGAGACCCAGTACTTC. Its translation is CASSWGTSGQETQYF. The full variable domain, its missing parts supplied by reference TRBV5-4 and TRBJ2-5, is ETGVTQSPTHLIKTRGQQVTLRCSSQSGHNTVSWYQQALGQGPQFIFQYYREEENGRGNFPPRFSGLQFPNYSSELNVNALELDDSALYLCASSWGTSGQETQYFGPGTRLLVL.

The rearrangement joins TRBV5-5 to TRBJ1-3; D may be TRBD1 (5 bases). Trimming left V 2 bases short and J 2 bases short, with 11 bases between. There are 15 residues in the CDR3. Germline assignment: CDR1 SGHKS and CDR2 YYEKEE (reference sequence). The CDR3 sequence: CASSLMQGTGNTIYF. The DNA for the CDR3 is TGTGCCAGCAGCTTAATGCAGGGCACTGGAAACACCATATATTTT.

The chain carries TRBV27 and TRBJ2-7; possible D gene TRBD2, 6 bases. Trimming removed 5 bases at V and 3 bases at J, with 14 bases between. CDR3 size: 14 residues. The germline V gene encodes CDR1 MNHEY and CDR2 SMNVEV (reference sequence). The DNA for the CDR3 is TGTGCCAGCAGTAATCGGGAGCTGGGCTACGAGCAGTACTTC. Encoded protein: CASSNRELGYEQYF.

A word on this clone: This same CDR3 is encoded by further DNA sequences in the sample. The V and J genes are TRBV4-1 and TRBJ1-6; possible D gene TRBD1, 6 bases. The CDR3 consists of 16 residues. The V and J ends lost 1 base and 0 bases respectively, with 7 bases between them. Germline CDR1 MGHRA, CDR2 YSYEKL. CDR3 protein: CASSQGQVSYNSPLHF. The DNA of the CDR3 is TGCGCCAGCAGCCAAGGACAGGTCTCCTATAATTCACCCCTCCACTTT.

The chain joins TRBV27 to TRBJ1-2; D possibly corresponds to TRBD1 (6 bases). The germline gives CDR1 MNHEY, CDR2 SMNVEV (reference sequence). CDR3 size: 14 residues. The V and J ends lost 3 bases and 4 bases respectively, with 12 bases between them. The CDR3 DNA reads TGTGCCAGCAGTTTTAACACAGGGACCTATGGCTACACCTTC. This translates into CASSFNTGTYGYTF.

The V gene is TRBV6-5, the J gene TRBJ2-5; 9 nucleotides align to TRBD1. CDR3 length: 14 residues. J was trimmed by 3 bases and V by 7 bases; bases with no gene match: 6. Germline V lookup: CDR1 MNHEY, CDR2 SVGAGI. The DNA for the CDR3 is TGTGCCAGCATGCGGGACAGGGTGAAAGAGACCCAGTACTTC. Translation: CASMRDRVKETQYF.

J is TRBJ1-1 and V is TRBV14; 9 positions match TRBD1. Germline V gene lookup returns CDR1 SGHDN and CDR2 FVKESK. The length of the CDR3 is 12 residues. Trimming removed 4 bases from V and 9 bases from J; junction bases left unmatched: 3. In DNA form, the CDR3 reads TGTGCCAGCAGCCCTGACAGGGGGAAAGCTTTCTTT. This translates into CASSPDRGKAFF.

V and J are TRBV7-2 and TRBJ1-2; a weak D match, TRBD1 (6 bases). CDR1 and CDR2 from the germline V gene are SGHTA and FQGNSA. This CDR3 contains 13 residues. The ends were cut back, 4 bases at V and 4 bases at J, with 10 bases in the middle. The DNA of the CDR3 is TGTGCCAGCAGCTCCGACAGGCGCTATGGCTACACCTTC. Translated, it gives CASSSDRRYGYTF.

V usage is TRBV3-1 (or the pseudogene TRBV3-2) and J usage is TRBJ1-1; D might be TRBD1 (6 bases). V gave up 10 bases and J gave up 4 bases, with 19 bases separating them. CDR1 is LGHDT, CDR2 YNNKEL, per germline (reference sequence). The CDR3 runs 14 residues. CDR3 region: CATGLKGGATEAFF. The CDR3 DNA sequence: TGTGCCACCGGCCTCAAAGGGGGGGCCACTGAAGCTTTCTTT.

The chain recombines TRBV28 with TRBJ2-7, with D unclear. With 2 bases removed from V and 7 bases from J, the gap between germline ends came to 12 bases. CDR1 is MDHEN and CDR2 is SYDVKM in the germline V gene. This CDR3 comprises 13 residues. Written as DNA, the CDR3 is TGTGCCAGCAGTTTAGGTCGCCAGTGGGAGCAGTACTTC. It specifies CASSLGRQWEQYF.

This clone appeared once. At one of its ends the junction is not consistent with the germline gene, which may arise from a read error. The V call is TRBV11-1, the J call TRBJ2-3; 7 bases fit TRBD1. CDR1 SGHAT and CDR2 FQDESV come from the germline V gene (reference sequence). This CDR3 region has 13 residues. The CDR3 DNA follows: TGTGCCAGCACCTTACAGGGGTCAGATACGCAGTATTTT. This encodes CASTLQGSDTQYF.

This clone was detected once. The chain has TRBV30 and TRBJ1-1; D remains unclear. Trimming took off 2 bases at V and 9 bases at J, with 7 bases between the two ends. CDR1 GTSNPN and CDR2 SVGIG come from the germline V gene (reference sequence). The CDR3 has 10 amino acids. The CDR3 reads CAWSRRQAFF. The CDR3 DNA follows: TGTGCCTGGAGTCGGCGGCAAGCTTTCTTT. Full variable domain (remainder filled in from reference TRBV30 and TRBJ1-1): SQTIHQWPATLVQPVGSPLSLECTVEGTSNPNLYWYRQAAGRGLQLLFYSVGIGQISSEVPQNLSASRPQDRQFILSSKKLLLSDSGFYLCAWSRRQAFFGQGTRLTVV.

This clone was detected only a few times. V and J are TRBV27 and TRBJ1-2; 9 bases match TRBD1. V lost 6 bases to trimming and J lost 7 bases; unmatched junction nucleotides: 6. Germline loops: CDR1 MNHEY, CDR2 SMNVEV (reference sequence). The CDR3 runs 13 residues. The CDR3 coding sequence is TGTGCCAGCAGGAAACAGGGGGCTTTTGGCTACACCTTC. This codes for CASRKQGAFGYTF.

The J gene is TRBJ1-6, the V gene TRBV2; no firm D call. Trimming stripped 6 bases from V and 6 bases from J, with 3 bases between. The length of the CDR3 is 11 residues. In germline, CDR1 is SNHLY, CDR2 FYNNEI. CDR3 sequence: CASRANSPLHF. The CDR3 DNA reads TGTGCCAGCAGGGCTAATTCACCCCTCCACTTT.

This chain joins TRBV7-9 and TRBJ2-3, with 11 bases matching TRBD1. CDR3 length: 16 residues. After removal of 4 bases from V and 2 bases from J, the junction contained 5 bases not matched to a gene. Germline CDR1 reads SEHNR; CDR2 reads FQNEAQ (reference sequence). The DNA for the CDR3 is TGTGCCAGCAGCTATCGGGGACAGGGGGACACAGATACGCAGTATTTT. It codes for CASSYRGQGDTDTQYF.

This clone was detected a few times. The chain links TRBV18 to TRBJ2-7, with a possible D match to TRBD2 (6 bases). The CDR3 is made up of 13 amino acids. In germline, CDR1 is KGHSH, CDR2 LQKENI. The V and J ends lost 3 bases and 5 bases respectively, with 11 bases between them. The CDR3 nucleotides read TGTGCCAGCTCACCCACCTGGGGGGACGAGCAGTACTTC. Its protein product is CASSPTWGDEQYF. Complete variable domain (other parts from reference TRBV18 and TRBJ2-7): NAGVMQNPRHLVRRRGQEARLRCSPMKGHSHVYWYRQLPEEGLKFMVYLQKENIIDESGMPKERFSAEFPKEGPSILRIQQVVRGDSAAYFCASSPTWGDEQYFGPGTRLTVT.

The CDR3 region has the DNA TGTGCCAGTAGTCCCGGGACAGGACCTTCCTACGAGCAGTACTTC. Its protein is CASSPGTGPSYEQYF. V usage is TRBV19 and J usage is TRBJ2-7, with 8 nucleotides matching TRBD1. The CDR3 extends over 15 amino acids. Looked up from germline, CDR1 is LNHDA and CDR2 is SQIVND (reference sequence). V lost 5 bases and J lost 1; bases outside the gene matches: 7.